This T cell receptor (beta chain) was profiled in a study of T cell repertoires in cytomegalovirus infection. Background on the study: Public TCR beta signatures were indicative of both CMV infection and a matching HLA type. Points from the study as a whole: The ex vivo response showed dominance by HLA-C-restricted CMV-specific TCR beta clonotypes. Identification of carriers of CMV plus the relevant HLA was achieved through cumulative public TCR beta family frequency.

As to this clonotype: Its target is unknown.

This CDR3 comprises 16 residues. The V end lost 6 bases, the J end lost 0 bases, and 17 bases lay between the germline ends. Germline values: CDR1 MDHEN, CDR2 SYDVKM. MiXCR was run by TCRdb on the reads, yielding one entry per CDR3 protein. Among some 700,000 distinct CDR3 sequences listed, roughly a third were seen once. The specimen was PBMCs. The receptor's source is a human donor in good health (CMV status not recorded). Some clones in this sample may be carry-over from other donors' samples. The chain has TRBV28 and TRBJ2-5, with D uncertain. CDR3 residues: CASRPEAHWYQETQYF. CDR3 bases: TGTGCCAGCAGGCCCGAAGCCCACTGGTACCAAGAGACCCAGTACTTC.